This TCR beta chain comes out of a study of T cells after yellow fever vaccination. TCRdb re-called the 5' RACE reads through MiXCR, storing one row per CDR3 protein. The profile shows some 250,000 distinct CDR3 sequences, roughly 4% of them singletons. Ten or more counts support this clonotype. Looked up from germline, CDR1 is LNHNV and CDR2 is YYDKDF (reference sequence). CDR3 length: 16 residues. V lost 0 bases to trimming and J lost 9 bases, with 15 bases between them. This chain joins TRBV15 and TRBJ1-6; TRBD1 is a possible D gene (6 bases). The TCR originated in a man aged 18 to 30 who received the YFV17D yellow fever vaccine. The specimen was PBMCs, collected 15 days after the yellow fever booster vaccination. Here the CDR3 reads CATSRDLGGAGSPLHF. In DNA form, the CDR3 reads TGTGCCACCAGCAGAGATCTGGGGGGCGCAGGTTCACCCCTCCACTTT.